These 23 T cell receptor beta chains came from one sample sequenced in a study of shared clonotypes between healthy human individuals. Method: immunoSEQ multiplex PCR; TCRdb's copy keeps in-frame clones and lacks some. Of about a million clones listed, 70% to 80% are singletons. Input material: memory CD4+ T cells from PBMCs. Indicated subset: CD45RA-negative fraction. These receptors were collected from a man aged 18 to 29 in good health. Some clones in this sample may be carry-over from other donors' samples.

The gene calls are TRBV2 and TRBJ1-6; tentative D call: TRBD1 (5 bases). The germline V and J ends were trimmed by 5 bases and 8 bases, with 16 bases remaining between them. The CDR3 has 15 amino acids. Germline assignment: CDR1 SNHLY and CDR2 FYNNEI. This CDR3 reads CASSILGGLDSPLHF. Here the CDR3 DNA reads TGTGCCAGCAGTATCCTGGGGGGATTGGATTCACCCCTCCACTTT.

This clone came up a few times. The chain couples TRBV9 to TRBJ2-4; weak D call: TRBD2 (7 bases). The V end lost 4 bases, the J end lost 5 bases, and 16 bases lay between the germline ends. Per germline, CDR1 SGDLS and CDR2 YYNGEE. CDR3 length equals 15 residues. CDR3 loop: CASSSGGAGENIQYF. CDR3 in DNA: TGTGCCAGCAGCTCGGGGGGCGCAGGGGAAAACATTCAGTACTTC.

This sequence joins TRBV7-3 and TRBJ2-3; the D is unclear. This CDR3 spans 17 amino acids. The germline V gene encodes CDR1 SGHTA and CDR2 FQGTGA. Trimming removed 4 bases from V and 0 bases from J, with 17 bases in between. The DNA for the CDR3 is TGTGCCAGCAGCTCCTACGGAAGTGGGTTTAGCACAGATACGCAGTATTTT. It specifies CASSSYGSGFSTDTQYF. Variable domain in full (rest from reference TRBV7-3 and TRBJ2-3): GAGVSQTPSNKVTEKGKYVELRCDPISGHTALYWYRQSLGQGPEFLIYFQGTGAADDSGLPNDRFFAVRPEGSVSTLKIQRTERGDSAVYLCASSSYGSGFSTDTQYFGPGTRLTVL.

This clone occurred once. The chain joins TRBV29-1 to TRBJ2-7; 10 bases are shared with TRBD2. V trimming: 4 bases; J trimming: 3 bases; junction bases outside the gene matches: 6. This CDR3 is built from 14 residues. CDR1 and CDR2 (germline): SQVTM, ANQGSEA. DNA for the CDR3: TGCAGCGTTGCTCTACTAGCGGGGATCTACGAGCAGTACTTC. This codes for CSVALLAGIYEQYF.

The chain carries TRBV5-1 and TRBJ1-1; no firm D call. In germline, CDR1 is SGHRS, CDR2 YFSETQ. The CDR3 extends over 13 amino acids. Trimming took 5 bases from V and 1 from J, leaving 9 bases between them. CDR3 protein: CASSRRENTEAFF. In DNA form, the CDR3 reads TGCGCCAGCAGTCGTCGGGAGAACACTGAAGCTTTCTTT.

The chain combines TRBV29-1 with TRBJ2-2, with D possibly matching TRBD1 (5 bases). This CDR3 spans 14 amino acids. CDR1 and CDR2 (germline): SQVTM, ANQGSEA. Trimming cost V 5 bases and J 0 bases, with 10 bases left between them. This CDR3 reads CSVLKGSNTGELFF. As DNA, the CDR3 is TGCAGCGTTCTTAAGGGGTCGAACACCGGGGAGCTGTTTTTT.

CDR3 DNA sequence: TGTGCCAGCAGCCGATCCGGGACAACCTCCTACGAGCAGTACTTC. Its protein is CASSRSGTTSYEQYF. This chain joins TRBV28 and TRBJ2-7, with a possible D match to TRBD1 (6 bases). This CDR3 comprises 15 residues. Trimming took 6 bases from V and 0 from J, leaving 15 bases between them. CDR1 is MDHEN and CDR2 is SYDVKM in the germline V gene.

This clone was counted a single time. V gene TRBV4-1 combines with J gene TRBJ2-1; 9 bases line up with TRBD2. The germline V gene encodes CDR1 MGHRA and CDR2 YSYEKL. The length of the CDR3 is 17 residues. V lost 4 bases and J lost 5; bases outside the gene matches: 12. DNA for the CDR3: TGCGCCAGCAGCCCGGGCCGCGGGAGGGCTCTTAACAATGAGCAGTTCTTC. Amino acid sequence: CASSPGRGRALNNEQFF.

The CDR3 DNA is TGTGCCAGCATAGCTAGCGGGAGCGGCACAGATACGCAGTATTTT. Its protein product is CASIASGSGTDTQYF. The chain has TRBV28 and TRBJ2-3; 10 bases line up with TRBD2. There are 15 residues in the CDR3. The junction had 5 bases not matched to a gene; V was cut back by 7 bases and J by 1 base. Germline loops: CDR1 MDHEN, CDR2 SYDVKM.

This clone has only one observation. For the CDR3, the DNA is TGCGCCAGCAGCCCCGAGGGGGGGCTTTACTATGGCTACACCTTC. Its protein product is CASSPEGGLYYGYTF. The chain recombines TRBV5-1 with TRBJ1-2; D might be TRBD1 (6 bases). The V and J ends lost 4 bases and 3 bases respectively, with 16 bases between them. This CDR3 has 15 residues. CDR1 is SGHRS, CDR2 YFSETQ, per germline.

The V and J genes are TRBV6-5 and TRBJ1-2; unclear D gene. The V gene lost 7 bases and the J gene lost 1 base, with 13 bases spanning the gap. Per germline, CDR1 MNHEY and CDR2 SVGAGI. CDR3 size: 14 residues. This chain's CDR3 is CASTQRGVNYGYTF. The CDR3 DNA sequence: TGTGCCAGCACCCAGCGGGGAGTTAACTATGGCTACACCTTC.

This clone was recorded a few times. This chain joins TRBV6-1 and TRBJ2-7, with 9 nucleotides matching TRBD2. V gave up 6 bases and J gave up 2 bases; unmatched junction bases: 8. This CDR3 is built from 15 residues. Germline CDR1 reads MNHNS; CDR2 reads SASEGT. The CDR3 is CASRSTSGLAYEQYF. The CDR3 nucleotides are TGTGCCAGCAGGTCGACTAGCGGTCTTGCCTACGAGCAGTACTTC.

The rearrangement links TRBV9 to TRBJ1-3; D gene unclear. V gave up 0 bases and J gave up 0 bases, with 7 bases separating them. The germline gives CDR1 SGDLS, CDR2 YYNGEE. This CDR3 spans 15 amino acids. DNA for the CDR3: TGTGCCAGCAGCGTAGAACACGACTCTGGAAACACCATATATTTT. As protein: CASSVEHDSGNTIYF.

In its sample, this clone was seen once. The gene calls are TRBV30 and TRBJ1-1, with 7 bases matching TRBD1. The CDR3 spans 12 residues. Germline values: CDR1 GTSNPN, CDR2 SVGIG (reference sequence). J lost 6 bases, V lost 2 bases, and 3 bases had no gene match. This CDR3 reads CAWSTQGPEAFF. The CDR3 region has the DNA TGTGCCTGGAGTACACAGGGGCCTGAAGCTTTCTTT.

V usage is TRBV10-2 and J usage is TRBJ2-7; no clear D gene. The CDR3 runs to 15 residues. The ends were cut back, 3 bases at V and 3 bases at J, with 15 bases in the middle. Germline values: CDR1 WSHSY, CDR2 SAAADI. The CDR3 nucleotides are TGCGCCAGCAGTGATGTTCAGGCCGACCTCTACGAGCAGTACTTC. It translates to CASSDVQADLYEQYF.

This chain joins TRBV19 and TRBJ2-2, with unresolved D. This CDR3 is built from 16 residues. Germline V gene lookup returns CDR1 LNHDA and CDR2 SQIVND (reference sequence). Trimming stripped 8 bases from V and 2 bases from J, with 18 bases between. The CDR3 region is CASQPVWAANTGELFF. CDR3 DNA sequence: TGTGCCAGTCAGCCTGTGTGGGCGGCCAACACCGGGGAGCTGTTTTTT. The full variable domain, with the rest looked up from reference TRBV19 and TRBJ2-2, is DGGITQSPKYLFRKEGQNVTLSCEQNLNHDAMYWYRQDPGQGLRLIYYSQIVNDFQKGDIAEGYSVSREKKESFPLTVTSAQKNPTAFYLCASQPVWAANTGELFFGEGSRLTVL.

The V call is TRBV18, the J call TRBJ1-4; D is unclear. The CDR3 contains 16 residues. Trimming stripped 3 bases from V and 0 bases from J, with 11 bases between. The V gene's germline CDR1 is KGHSH and CDR2 LQKENI. The CDR3 DNA is TGTGCCAGCTCACCCCTCCGGGTTGCAACTAATGAAAAACTGTTTTTT. Protein: CASSPLRVATNEKLFF.

The rearrangement links TRBV19 to TRBJ1-4; D call uncertain. The CDR3 runs to 12 residues. Trimming took off 4 bases at V and 7 bases at J, with 7 bases between the two ends. Germline-derived CDR1 and CDR2 are LNHDA and SQIVND (reference sequence). This chain's CDR3 is CASSTHLEKLFF. The CDR3 region has the DNA TGTGCCAGTAGTACCCATCTTGAAAAACTGTTTTTT. Full variable domain (rest looked up from reference TRBV19 and TRBJ1-4): DGGITQSPKYLFRKEGQNVTLSCEQNLNHDAMYWYRQDPGQGLRLIYYSQIVNDFQKGDIAEGYSVSREKKESFPLTVTSAQKNPTAFYLCASSTHLEKLFFGSGTQLSVL.

The chain employs TRBV5-1 and TRBJ2-5; D remains unclear. V was shortened by 3 bases and J by 4 bases, with 13 bases between the two germline ends. Germline CDR1 reads SGHRS; CDR2 reads YFSETQ. The CDR3 is 14 amino acids. The CDR3 bases are TGCGCCAGCAGCTCCGCAGCCCCCAGAGAGACCCAGTACTTC. Translated, it gives CASSSAAPRETQYF.

The table lists this clone with a few counts. The chain uses TRBV5-5 and TRBJ2-2, with 8 bases identical to TRBD1. The CDR3 sequence is 16 residues long. Germline CDR1 reads SGHKS; CDR2 reads YYEKEE (reference sequence). The J segment lost 0 bases and the V segment lost 0 bases, leaving 1 base of the junction unmatched. This chain's CDR3 is CASSLGGQANTGELFF. DNA of the CDR3: TGTGCCAGCAGCTTGGGGGGACAGGCGAACACCGGGGAGCTGTTTTTT. Filled out from reference TRBV5-5 and TRBJ2-2, the complete variable domain reads DAGVTQSPTHLIKTRGQQVTLRCSPISGHKSVSWYQQVLGQGPQFIFQYYEKEERGRGNFPDRFSARQFPNYSSELNVNALLLGDSALYLCASSLGGQANTGELFFGEGSRLTVL.

The rearrangement uses TRBV4-1 and TRBJ2-1; 11 bases map to TRBD2. The V segment lost 0 bases and the J segment 4 bases; nucleotides outside the gene matches: 8. The germline CDR1 and CDR2 sequences are MGHRA and YSYEKL. The CDR3 consists of 18 residues. The CDR3 sequence is CASSQEGLGTSGYNEQFF. CDR3 sequence (DNA): TGCGCCAGCAGCCAAGAGGGCCTCGGGACTAGCGGTTACAATGAGCAGTTCTTC.

Comment on this clone: This may stem from a read error, because a much larger clone lies one nucleotide away. Other DNA sequences of this sample code for an identical CDR3. The rearrangement uses TRBV9 and TRBJ2-5; D unresolved. V lost 0 bases to trimming and J lost 2 bases, with 5 bases between them. Per germline, CDR1 SGDLS and CDR2 YYNGEE. This CDR3 contains 13 residues. In DNA, the CDR3 is TGTGCCAGCAGCGTAGGGCCACAAGAGACCCAGTACTTC. Its translation is CASSVGPQETQYF.

J is TRBJ1-3 and V is TRBV11-3, with D hard to call. Trimming pared 8 bases from V and 4 bases from J, leaving 12 bases between. The CDR3 loop spans 13 amino acids. Looked up from germline, CDR1 is SGHNT and CDR2 is YENEEA. The CDR3 sequence is CASRLGLGNTIYF. CDR3 nucleotides: TGTGCCAGCCGGTTGGGGTTGGGAAACACCATATATTTT.